This is a list of T cell receptor beta chains from one sample in a study of T cells after yellow fever vaccination. TCRdb redid the calling of the 5' RACE reads with MiXCR, one entry per CDR3 protein. The repertoire has some 350,000 distinct CDR3 sequences, around 6.5% of them found once; the top ten carry roughly 15%. The sample here was PBMCs, taken 5 days after the yellow fever booster vaccination. The receptor set was obtained from a man younger than 45 who received the YFV17D yellow fever vaccine. CDR3s include the opening cysteine and the closing phenylalanine or tryptophan. Each record gives: D gene, CDR3 length, V gene, J gene, clone size, CDR3 protein, CDR3 DNA. D genes are given only for firm matches. Where a row states a size, it is once, few, many or the class of an expanded clone; other rows omit it.

D: NA
length: 13
V: TRBV10-2
J: TRBJ2-1
size: NA
CDR3: CASSDPGIPLQFF
DNA: TGCGCCAGCAGTGACCCCGGGATCCCTCTGCAGTTCTTC

D: NA
length: 11
V: TRBV7-7
J: TRBJ2-5
size: many
CDR3: CASSKGGAQYF
DNA: TGTGCCAGCAGCAAGGGGGGGGCCCAGTACTTC

D: TRBD2
length: 14
V: TRBV12-3/TRBV12-4
J: TRBJ2-5
size: many
CDR3: CASSPGTTQETQYF
DNA: TGTGCCAGCAGCCCCGGGACTACTCAAGAGACCCAGTACTTC

D: NA
length: 14
V: TRBV6-1
J: TRBJ1-3
size: many
CDR3: CASSRAPGGNTIYF
DNA: TGTGCCAGCAGCCGCGCCCCAGGTGGAAACACCATATATTTT

D: NA
length: 15
V: TRBV7-9
J: TRBJ2-3
size: many
CDR3: CASSASGPSTDTQYF
DNA: TGTGCCAGCAGCGCCAGCGGGCCTAGCACAGATACGCAGTATTTT

D: NA
length: 14
V: TRBV9
J: TRBJ2-1
size: NA
CDR3: CASSLWGATNEQFF
DNA: TGTGCCAGCAGCCTCTGGGGAGCGACTAATGAGCAGTTCTTC

D: NA
length: 17
V: TRBV5-6
J: TRBJ2-3
size: few
CDR3: CASSLNPRPDFTDTQYF
DNA: TGTGCCAGCAGCTTGAACCCAAGGCCCGACTTCACAGATACGCAGTATTTT

D: TRBD1
length: 15
V: TRBV12-3/TRBV12-4
J: TRBJ2-7
size: NA
CDR3: CASSLGTTGTYEQYF
DNA: TGTGCCAGCAGTTTAGGGACGACAGGGACCTACGAGCAGTACTTC

D: TRBD1
length: 13
V: TRBV10-3
J: TRBJ2-5
size: few
CDR3: CAISHQGAETQYF
DNA: TGTGCCATCAGCCATCAGGGGGCCGAGACCCAGTACTTC

D: TRBD2
length: 10
V: TRBV20-1
J: TRBJ2-1
size: many
CDR3: CSARLAEQFF
DNA: TGCAGTGCTCGACTAGCGGAGCAGTTCTTC

D: NA
length: 13
V: TRBV7-2
J: TRBJ2-5
size: NA
CDR3: CASSSSELETQYF
DNA: TGTGCCAGCAGTTCTAGCGAGCTAGAGACCCAGTACTTC

D: NA
length: 19
V: TRBV27
J: TRBJ2-2
size: few
CDR3: CASSGQGGGTSRNTGELFF
DNA: TGTGCCAGCAGTGGACAGGGGGGTGGGACTAGCAGGAACACCGGGGAGCTGTTTTTT

D: NA
length: 13
V: TRBV5-6
J: TRBJ2-3
size: NA
CDR3: CASSLVVSDTQYF
DNA: TGTGCCAGCAGCTTGGTTGTATCCGATACGCAGTATTTT

D: NA
length: 12
V: TRBV3-1
J: TRBJ1-1
size: many
CDR3: CASSQVNTEAFF
DNA: TGTGCCAGCAGCCAGGTGAACACTGAAGCTTTCTTT

D: NA
length: 15
V: TRBV7-8
J: TRBJ1-2
size: few
CDR3: CASSSSGGANYGYTF
DNA: TGTGCCAGCAGCTCAAGTGGGGGGGCTAACTATGGCTACACCTTC

D: NA
length: 18
V: TRBV20-1
J: TRBJ2-3
size: many
CDR3: CSARDRQRSSPSTDTQYF
DNA: TGCAGTGCTAGAGATAGACAGAGGTCTAGCCCTTCCACAGATACGCAGTATTTT

D: NA
length: 14
V: TRBV20-1
J: TRBJ2-4
size: many
CDR3: CSAREGPQGSIQYF
DNA: TGCAGTGCTAGAGAGGGTCCGCAGGGAAGCATTCAGTACTTC

D: NA
length: 16
V: TRBV20-1
J: TRBJ1-5
size: few
CDR3: CSARDPARSGNQPQHF
DNA: TGCAGTGCTAGAGATCCGGCCAGGAGTGGCAATCAGCCCCAGCATTTT

D: TRBD1
length: 16
V: TRBV18
J: TRBJ1-1
size: NA
CDR3: CASSLSGRGRGTEAFF
DNA: TGTGCCAGCTCGCTCAGCGGCAGGGGGCGAGGCACTGAAGCTTTCTTT

D: TRBD1
length: 14
V: TRBV20-1
J: TRBJ1-1
size: many
CDR3: CSGRTGAVNTEAFF
DNA: TGCAGCGGCAGGACAGGGGCCGTGAACACTGAAGCTTTCTTT

D: TRBD2
length: 15
V: TRBV18
J: TRBJ2-7
size: many
CDR3: CASSPFKTSGYEQYF
DNA: TGTGCCAGCTCACCGTTTAAGACTAGCGGATACGAGCAGTACTTC

D: TRBD2
length: 20
V: TRBV11-1
J: TRBJ2-3
size: few
CDR3: CASSLILGLAGPTTSGTQYF
DNA: TGTGCCAGCAGCTTAATCTTGGGACTAGCGGGACCGACAACCTCAGGAACGCAGTATTTT

D: TRBD2
length: 14
V: TRBV24-1
J: TRBJ2-7
size: NA
CDR3: CATSEGGRVGEQYF
DNA: TGTGCCACCAGTGAAGGCGGGAGGGTCGGAGAGCAGTACTTC

D: NA
length: 15
V: TRBV28
J: TRBJ2-1
size: NA
CDR3: CASSPELVSYNEQFF
DNA: TGTGCCAGCAGTCCCGAACTAGTCTCCTACAATGAGCAGTTCTTC

D: NA
length: 13
V: TRBV20-1
J: TRBJ1-2
size: many
CDR3: CSARPPGTYGYTF
DNA: TGCAGTGCGAGGCCCCCGGGCACCTATGGCTACACCTTC

D: TRBD2
length: 17
V: TRBV19
J: TRBJ2-1
size: NA
CDR3: CASSPPGRAGVYNEQFF
DNA: TGTGCCAGTAGTCCTCCGGGGAGAGCGGGAGTTTACAATGAGCAGTTCTTC

D: NA
length: 14
V: TRBV9
J: TRBJ2-3
size: NA
CDR3: CASSETPTGSTQYF
DNA: TGTGCCAGCAGCGAAACCCCCACAGGGTCTACGCAGTATTTT